The T cell receptor beta chain described here comes from a study of T cells after posttransplantation cyclophosphamide. TCRdb keeps only in-frame clones here, not all; method: immunoSEQ multiplex PCR. The table lists 34,000 or so clones, with no singletons. The V gene's germline CDR1 is SGHVS and CDR2 FQNEAQ. The CDR3 is 12 residues long. Trimming shortened V by 2 bases and J by 8 bases, and 6 bases separated the two germline ends. Ten or more counts support this clone. The TCR sequence derives from a woman between 45 and 60 years old in good health and a related stem cell transplant donor. The chain joins TRBV7-8 to TRBJ1-4, with D perhaps TRBD1 (5 bases). The sequenced material came from PBMCs. The chain's CDR3 is CASSLQGEKLFF. CDR3 DNA sequence: TGTGCCAGCAGCTTACAGGGAGAAAAACTGTTTTTT.